What follows is one T cell receptor (beta chain) and its context. The sample is drawn from a study of CD8 T cells in Susac syndrome. Background on the study: Patients with Susac syndrome, at blood draw, were therapy-naive, on corticosteroids, or on intravenous immunoglobulin alone.

An amount of RNA that ranged from roughly 0.5 to 1 ug was reverse transcribed with random hexamers. Each CDR3 protein gets one entry after TCRdb re-called the immunoSEQ multiplex PCR reads with MiXCR. The data show around 150,000 distinct CDR3 sequences, with more than 85% seen just once and more than 0.14% held by the top ten. The sample comprised CD4+ T cells from PBMCs. The clonotype comes from a human donor with Susac syndrome.

The CDR3 DNA reads TGTGCCAGCAGCCCCACCACACGCGTCGGAGCTTTCTTT. Encoded protein: CASSPTTRVGAFF. V and J are TRBV9 and TRBJ1-1; D is unclear. The V gene lost 4 bases and the J gene lost 10 bases, with 17 bases spanning the gap. CDR3 length equals 13 residues. From germline, CDR1 is SGDLS and CDR2 YYNGEE.